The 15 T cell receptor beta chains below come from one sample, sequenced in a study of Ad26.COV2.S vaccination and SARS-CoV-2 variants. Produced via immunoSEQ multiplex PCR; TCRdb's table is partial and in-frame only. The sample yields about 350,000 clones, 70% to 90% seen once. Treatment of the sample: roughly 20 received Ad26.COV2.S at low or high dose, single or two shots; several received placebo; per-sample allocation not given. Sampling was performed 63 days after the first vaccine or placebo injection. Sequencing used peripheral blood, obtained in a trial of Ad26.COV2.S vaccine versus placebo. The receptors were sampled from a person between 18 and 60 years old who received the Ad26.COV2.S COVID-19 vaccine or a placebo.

CDR3 sequence reads: CASSGEGSPLHF. CDR3 nucleotides: TGTGCCAGCAGTGGGGAGGGGTCACCCCTCCACTTT. The V gene is TRBV2, the J gene TRBJ1-6; a possible D gene is TRBD1 (5 bases). The V gene lost 4 bases and the J gene lost 10 bases, with 8 bases spanning the gap. The CDR3 is 12 residues long. From germline, CDR1 is SNHLY and CDR2 FYNNEI. Variable domain in full (rest from reference TRBV2 and TRBJ1-6): EPEVTQTPSHQVTQMGQEVILRCVPISNHLYFYWYRQILGQKVEFLVSFYNNEISEKSEIFDDQFSVERPDGSNFTLKIRSTKLEDSAMYFCASSGEGSPLHFGNGTRLTVT.

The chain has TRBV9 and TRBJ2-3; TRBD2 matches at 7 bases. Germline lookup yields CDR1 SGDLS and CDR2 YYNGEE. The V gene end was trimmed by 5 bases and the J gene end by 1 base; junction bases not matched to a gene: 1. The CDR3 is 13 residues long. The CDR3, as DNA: TGTGCCAGCAGGGGAGGGGGCACAGATACGCAGTATTTT. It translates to CASRGGGTDTQYF. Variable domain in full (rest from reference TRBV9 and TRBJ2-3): DSGVTQTPKHLITATGQRVTLRCSPRSGDLSVYWYQQSLDQGLQFLIQYYNGEERAKGNILERFSAQQFPDLHSELNLSSLELGDSALYFCASRGGGTDTQYFGPGTRLTVL.

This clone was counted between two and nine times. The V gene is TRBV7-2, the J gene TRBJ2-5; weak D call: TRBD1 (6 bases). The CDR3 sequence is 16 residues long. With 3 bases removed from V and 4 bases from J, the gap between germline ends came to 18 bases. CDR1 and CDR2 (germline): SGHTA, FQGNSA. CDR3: CASSFSSGARGETQYF. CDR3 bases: TGTGCCAGCAGCTTTAGCTCAGGGGCTCGGGGAGAGACCCAGTACTTC. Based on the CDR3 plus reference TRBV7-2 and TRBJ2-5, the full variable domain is GAGVSQSPSNKVTEKGKDVELRCDPISGHTALYWYRQSLGQGLEFLIYFQGNSAPDKSGLPSDRFSAERTGGSVSTLTIQRTQQEDSAVYLCASSFSSGARGETQYFGPGTRLLVL.

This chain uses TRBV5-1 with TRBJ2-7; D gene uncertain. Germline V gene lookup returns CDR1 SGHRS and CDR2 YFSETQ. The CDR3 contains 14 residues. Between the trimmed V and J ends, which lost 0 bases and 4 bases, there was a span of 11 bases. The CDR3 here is CASSLELKKYEQYF. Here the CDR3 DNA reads TGCGCCAGCAGCTTGGAACTGAAAAAATACGAGCAGTACTTC.

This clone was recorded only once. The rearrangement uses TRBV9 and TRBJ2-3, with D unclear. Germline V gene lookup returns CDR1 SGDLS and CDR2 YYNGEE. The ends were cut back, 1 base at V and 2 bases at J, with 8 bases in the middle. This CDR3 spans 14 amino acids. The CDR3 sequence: CASSVSPATDTQYF. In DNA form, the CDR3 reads TGTGCCAGCAGCGTAAGTCCAGCCACAGATACGCAGTATTTT.

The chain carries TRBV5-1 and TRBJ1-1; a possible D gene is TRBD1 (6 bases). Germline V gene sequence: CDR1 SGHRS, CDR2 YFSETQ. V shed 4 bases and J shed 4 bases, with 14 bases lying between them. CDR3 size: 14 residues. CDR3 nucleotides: TGCGCCAGCAGCCCCGGGGGGCAGTTCACTGAAGCTTTCTTT. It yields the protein CASSPGGQFTEAFF. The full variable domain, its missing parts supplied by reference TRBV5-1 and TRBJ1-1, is KAGVTQTPRYLIKTRGQQVTLSCSPISGHRSVSWYQQTPGQGLQFLFEYFSETQRNKGNFPGRFSGRQFSNSRSEMNVSTLELGDSALYLCASSPGGQFTEAFFGQGTRLTVV.

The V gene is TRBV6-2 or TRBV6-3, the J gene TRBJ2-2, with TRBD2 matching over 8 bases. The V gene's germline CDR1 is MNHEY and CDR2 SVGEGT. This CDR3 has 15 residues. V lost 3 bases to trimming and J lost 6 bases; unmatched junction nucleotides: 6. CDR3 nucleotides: TGTGCCAGCAGTTATGGGACTAGTGTTTCCGGGGAGCTGTTTTTT. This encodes CASSYGTSVSGELFF.

DNA of the CDR3: TGTGCCAGCACCGCCCACCAGGACGCTAGAAGCGGTGGCACTGAAGCTTTCTTT. Amino acid sequence: CASTAHQDARSGGTEAFF. This chain joins TRBV7-6 and TRBJ1-1; no firm D call. Germline V gene data show CDR1 as SGHVS and CDR2 as FNYEAQ. With 7 bases removed from V and 4 bases from J, the gap between germline ends came to 28 bases. The CDR3 runs to 18 residues. Full variable domain (missing parts from reference TRBV7-6 and TRBJ1-1): GAGVSQSPRYKVTKRGQDVALRCDPISGHVSLYWYRQALGQGPEFLTYFNYEAQQDKSGLPNDRFSAERPEGSISTLTIQRTEQRDSAMYRCASTAHQDARSGGTEAFFGQGTRLTVV.

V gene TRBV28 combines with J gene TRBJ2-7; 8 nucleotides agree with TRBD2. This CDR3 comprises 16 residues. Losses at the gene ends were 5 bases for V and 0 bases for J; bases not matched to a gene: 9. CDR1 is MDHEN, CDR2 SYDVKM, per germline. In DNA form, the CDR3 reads TGTGCCAGCAGTGAAAGTAGCGGGGCACTCTCCTACGAGCAGTACTTC. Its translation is CASSESSGALSYEQYF.

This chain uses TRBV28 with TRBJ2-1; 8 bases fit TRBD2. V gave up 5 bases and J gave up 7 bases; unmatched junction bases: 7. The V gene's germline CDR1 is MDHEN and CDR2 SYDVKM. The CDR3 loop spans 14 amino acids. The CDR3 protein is CASSLGTRRNEQFF. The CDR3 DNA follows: TGTGCCAGCAGTCTCGGGACTAGGAGGAATGAGCAGTTCTTC.

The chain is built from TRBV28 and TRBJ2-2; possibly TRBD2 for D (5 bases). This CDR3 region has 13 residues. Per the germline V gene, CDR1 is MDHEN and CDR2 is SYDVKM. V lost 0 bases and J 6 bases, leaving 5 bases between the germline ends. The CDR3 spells CASSLWGAGELFF. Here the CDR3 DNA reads TGTGCCAGCAGTTTATGGGGAGCCGGGGAGCTGTTTTTT. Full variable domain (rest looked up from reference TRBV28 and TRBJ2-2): DVKVTQSSRYLVKRTGEKVFLECVQDMDHENMFWYRQDPGLGLRLIYFSYDVKMKEKGDIPEGYSVSREKKERFSLILESASTNQTSMYLCASSLWGAGELFFGEGSRLTVL.

The CDR3 DNA reads as TGTGCCAGCAGCTTAGGGATGGGACAGGGGGTCGATGGCTACACCTTC. Residues: CASSLGMGQGVDGYTF. The rearrangement joins TRBV13 to TRBJ1-2; 11 nucleotides agree with TRBD1. This CDR3 comprises 16 residues. CDR1 is PRHDT and CDR2 is FYEKMQ in the germline V gene (reference sequence). V trimming: 0 bases; J trimming: 6 bases; junction bases outside the gene matches: 6.

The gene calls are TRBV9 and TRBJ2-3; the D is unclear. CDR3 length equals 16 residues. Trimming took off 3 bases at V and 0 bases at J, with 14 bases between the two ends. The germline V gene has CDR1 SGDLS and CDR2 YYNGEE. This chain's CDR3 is CASSALDGSSTDTQYF. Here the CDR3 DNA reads TGTGCCAGCAGCGCATTGGACGGCTCTAGCACAGATACGCAGTATTTT.

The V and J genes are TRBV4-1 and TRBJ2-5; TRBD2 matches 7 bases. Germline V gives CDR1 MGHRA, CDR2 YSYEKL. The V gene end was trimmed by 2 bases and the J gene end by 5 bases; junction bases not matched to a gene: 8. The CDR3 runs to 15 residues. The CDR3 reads CASSQLGTMGETQYF. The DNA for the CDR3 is TGCGCCAGCAGCCAACTCGGGACTATGGGGGAGACCCAGTACTTC.

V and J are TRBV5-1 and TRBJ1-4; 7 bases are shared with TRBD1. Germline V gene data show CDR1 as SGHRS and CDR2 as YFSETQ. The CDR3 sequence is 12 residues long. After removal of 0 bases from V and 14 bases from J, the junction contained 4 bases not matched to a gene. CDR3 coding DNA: TGCGCCAGCAGCTTGGAGACAGGGTTGCTGTTTTTT. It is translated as CASSLETGLLFF.